This T cell receptor (beta chain) was identified in a study of patients and donors after allogeneic stem cell transplantation. Each CDR3 protein gets one entry after TCRdb re-called the RT-PCR reads with MiXCR. This sample has about 960,000 distinct CDR3 sequences, with roughly 18% found just once. This clonotype was seen a handful of times. CDR1 is SGHTA, CDR2 FQGNSA, per germline. This CDR3 region has 14 residues. With 4 bases clipped from V and 8 bases from J, the junction kept 7 bases outside the gene matches. This receptor was taken from a human donor who was either an allogeneic HSCT recipient or a stem cell or donor lymphocyte infusion donor (not recorded which). It is not recorded whose cells these are; they may come from a transplant donor. What was sequenced was blood, either unsorted or a sorted T cell fraction (not recorded which). The chain joins TRBV7-2 to TRBJ2-3; 9 positions match TRBD2. CDR3 residues: CASSWAGGPGTQYF. DNA of the CDR3: TGTGCCAGCAGCTGGGCGGGGGGGCCCGGTACGCAGTATTTT.